These 9 T cell receptor beta chains were sequenced from one sample in a study of post-analysis software for immune sequencing data. Study-wide points: Controls had lower frequencies than patients of about 5 TRBV segments, which included TRBV5-6, TRBV5-1 and TRBV20-1.

Included in the TCR beta cDNA libraries were unique molecular identifiers. TCRdb re-called the PCR reads with MiXCR, one entry per CDR3 protein. The sample has some 800,000 distinct CDR3 sequences, 35% to 55% seen once. The antigens of these receptors remain unknown. Sequencing was carried out using blood. Source of these receptors: a girl between 5 and 17 years old with multiple sclerosis.

The chain recombines TRBV7-9 with TRBJ2-1; 8 positions match TRBD1. Germline V gives CDR1 SEHNR, CDR2 FQNEAQ (reference sequence). Trimming removed 5 bases from V and 8 bases from J; junction bases left unmatched: 14. This CDR3 region has 16 residues. DNA for the CDR3: TGTGCCAGCAGCGCCGGACAGGGAAGTAGTCGCCATGAGCAGTTCTTC. Translated: CASSAGQGSSRHEQFF.

This clonotype came up a few times. The chain links TRBV20-1 to TRBJ2-5, with a possible D match to TRBD1 (6 bases). V was shortened by 7 bases and J by 0 bases, with 12 bases between the two germline ends. This CDR3 region has 13 residues. CDR1 is DFQATT, CDR2 SNEGSKA, per germline (reference sequence). The CDR3 is CSVKGTHQETQYF. The CDR3 DNA follows: TGCAGTGTCAAGGGGACACACCAAGAGACCCAGTACTTC.

In nucleotides, the CDR3 is TGCAGTGCTTCTCGACCGGGACTAGCGGGAGGGCGGCAGTACTTC. The encoded protein is CSASRPGLAGGRQYF. The chain employs TRBV20-1 and TRBJ2-7, with 16 bases aligning to TRBD2. After removal of 5 bases from V and 9 bases from J, the junction contained 10 bases not matched to a gene. Germline CDR1 reads DFQATT; CDR2 reads SNEGSKA (reference sequence). The CDR3 spans 15 residues.

This chain uses TRBV9 with TRBJ1-1; TRBD1 might be the D (6 bases). There are 14 residues in the CDR3. The V gene's germline CDR1 is SGDLS and CDR2 YYNGEE. Trimming pared 2 bases from V and 4 bases from J, leaving 12 bases between. CDR3 in amino acids: CASSVAGATTEAFF. The CDR3 nucleotides read TGTGCCAGCAGCGTCGCAGGGGCAACCACTGAAGCTTTCTTT.

This sequence joins TRBV14 and TRBJ2-3; the D call may be TRBD1 or TRBD2 (5 bases each). Looked up from germline, CDR1 is SGHDN and CDR2 is FVKESK. This CDR3 comprises 15 residues. The V gene lost 5 bases and the J gene lost 4 bases, with 16 bases spanning the gap. The CDR3 DNA follows: TGTGCCAGCAGCGCCTGGGGACCGGTTGCAGATACGCAGTATTTT. This codes for CASSAWGPVADTQYF.

This sequence joins TRBV27 and TRBJ2-1; 7 bases fit TRBD2. The CDR3 is 16 residues long. Trimming at V came to 5 bases and at J to 5 bases, leaving 12 bases not matched to a gene. Germline V gene lookup returns CDR1 MNHEY and CDR2 SMNVEV (reference sequence). The CDR3 loop reads CASSPNRGGPNNEQFF. CDR3 sequence (DNA): TGTGCCAGCAGTCCCAATAGGGGAGGGCCTAACAATGAGCAGTTCTTC.

This chain links TRBV27 with TRBJ1-1, with 7 bases fitting TRBD1. Germline loops: CDR1 MNHEY, CDR2 SMNVEV (reference sequence). Trimming at V came to 3 bases and at J to 2 bases, leaving 3 bases not matched to a gene. CDR3 size: 14 residues. The CDR3 sequence: CASSFTGANTEAFF. DNA for the CDR3: TGTGCCAGCAGTTTTACAGGGGCTAACACTGAAGCTTTCTTT.

The genes are TRBV29-1 and TRBJ2-3; 7 nucleotides align to TRBD1. Germline values: CDR1 SQVTM, CDR2 ANQGSEA. The CDR3 consists of 14 residues. V gave up 5 bases and J gave up 0 bases; unmatched junction bases: 5. The CDR3 protein is CSVRTGLSTDTQYF. For the CDR3, the DNA is TGCAGCGTTCGGACAGGTCTCAGCACAGATACGCAGTATTTT.

This clonotype was detected only a few times. The chain couples TRBV20-1 to TRBJ2-1; unclear D gene. The CDR3 covers 15 residues. Germline V gene lookup returns CDR1 DFQATT and CDR2 SNEGSKA (reference sequence). V lost 3 bases to trimming and J lost 10 bases, with 22 bases between them. CDR3 residues: CSASGIVSPQWEQFF. The CDR3 DNA is TGCAGTGCTAGTGGAATAGTCTCCCCCCAATGGGAGCAGTTCTTC.